The next 24 T cell receptor beta chains were all read from a single sample in a study of regulatory T cells in long-lasting Graves disease. Construction of the TCR beta libraries employed iRepertoire HTBI primers in conjunction with Arm-PCR of CDR3 regions. From the multiplex PCR reads, TCRdb called clonotypes with MiXCR, one entry per CDR3 protein. Of about 500,000 distinct CDR3 sequences in the sample, roughly 16% were seen once. Stated time point: newly diagnosed GD, antithyroid drugs for less than 3 months. There was RNA extracted from PBMCs, and the TCR library was made from it. This same sample was also part of a study on T cells in Graves' hyperthyroidism and ophthalmopathy.

The sequencing here drew on peripheral blood mononuclear cells (PBMCs), taken at new diagnosis, from a patient treated with antithyroid drugs. The receptors stem from a man aged 40-49 years with Graves disease.

On this clonotype: One end of the junction fails to match germline, which may point to a read error. V usage is TRBV11-2 and J usage is TRBJ1-2, with TRBD1 as a possible D gene (6 bases). The germline V gene encodes CDR1 SGHAT and CDR2 FQNNGV. There are 16 residues in the CDR3. The DNA of the CDR3 is TGCGCCAGCAGCCAAATGTTGGGGGCTACGAGGGATGGCTACACCTTC. This translates into CASSQMLGATRDGYTF.

The table lists this clonotype with many counts. V and J are TRBV6-2 or TRBV6-3 and TRBJ2-1, with 9 bases fitting TRBD1. The CDR3 is 14 residues long. The V gene's germline CDR1 is MNHEY and CDR2 SVGEGT. V was pared by 6 bases and J by 8 bases, with 8 bases of the junction left unmatched. The CDR3 protein is CASSSGTGRHEQFF. CDR3 nucleotide sequence: TGTGCCAGCAGCTCCGGGACAGGGAGGCATGAGCAGTTCTTC.

This clonotype was seen at least ten times. The chain uses TRBV28 and TRBJ1-4; no clear D. Germline V gene data show CDR1 as MDHEN and CDR2 as SYDVKM. The CDR3 is made up of 14 amino acids. V lost 6 bases to trimming and J lost 8 bases, with 16 bases between them. The CDR3 sequence: CASSPSVIGEKLFF. The CDR3 DNA reads TGTGCCAGCAGCCCATCGGTAATAGGGGAAAAACTGTTTTTT. The full variable domain, its missing parts supplied by reference TRBV28 and TRBJ1-4, is DVKVTQSSRYLVKRTGEKVFLECVQDMDHENMFWYRQDPGLGLRLIYFSYDVKMKEKGDIPEGYSVSREKKERFSLILESASTNQTSMYLCASSPSVIGEKLFFGSGTQLSVL.

This clonotype came up many times. This rearrangement joins TRBV3-1 to TRBJ2-5, with a weak D call TRBD2 (5 bases). The germline gives CDR1 LGHDT, CDR2 YNNKEL (reference sequence). The CDR3 spans 16 residues. V was shortened by 0 bases and J by 2 bases, with 13 bases between the two germline ends. The CDR3 nucleotides are TGTGCCAGCAGCCAAGATCGAGGGCCCAGGCAAGAGACCCAGTACTTC. This codes for CASSQDRGPRQETQYF.

In its sample, this clonotype was seen many times. V gene TRBV29-1 combines with J gene TRBJ1-1, with 8 bases identical to TRBD1. The CDR3 covers 14 residues. Trimming cost V 4 bases and J 0 bases; bases outside gene matches: 4. The germline CDR1 and CDR2 sequences are SQVTM and ANQGSEA. The CDR3 reads CSVGTGPMNTEAFF. The CDR3 coding sequence is TGCAGCGTTGGGACAGGGCCGATGAACACTGAAGCTTTCTTT. Filled out from reference TRBV29-1 and TRBJ1-1, the complete variable domain reads SAVISQKPSRDICQRGTSLTIQCQVDSQVTMMFWYRQQPGQSLTLIATANQGSEATYESGFVIDKFPISRPNLTFSTLTVSNMSPEDSSIYLCSVGTGPMNTEAFFGQGTRLTVV.

This clonotype came up many times. This rearrangement joins TRBV29-1 to TRBJ2-7; TRBD1 aligns across 7 bases. CDR1 SQVTM and CDR2 ANQGSEA come from the germline V gene. The junction had 2 bases not matched to a gene; V was cut back by 7 bases and J by 2 bases. CDR3 size: 11 residues. The CDR3 region is CSGTGAYEQYF. The CDR3 DNA sequence: TGCAGCGGTACAGGGGCCTACGAGCAGTACTTC.

In its sample, this clonotype was seen many times. This chain links TRBV3-1 with TRBJ2-1; 10 nucleotides match TRBD2. J lost 7 bases, V lost 0 bases, and 6 bases had no gene match. CDR3 length: 16 residues. Germline V gene data show CDR1 as LGHDT and CDR2 as YNNKEL (reference sequence). CDR3 bases: TGTGCCAGCAGCCAAGAGTCTAGCGGGAGTCGGAATGAGCAGTTCTTC. Residues: CASSQESSGSRNEQFF.

The CDR3 loop reads CASSTSPRGRNPTEAFF. The CDR3 DNA is TGTGCCAGTAGTACCTCGCCCAGGGGGCGTAATCCCACTGAAGCTTTCTTT. The chain joins TRBV19 to TRBJ1-1; 8 nucleotides agree with TRBD1. J lost 4 bases, V lost 4 bases, and 14 bases had no gene match. Looked up from germline, CDR1 is LNHDA and CDR2 is SQIVND (reference sequence). This CDR3 is built from 17 residues. The whole variable domain, remainder taken from reference TRBV19 and TRBJ1-1, is DGGITQSPKYLFRKEGQNVTLSCEQNLNHDAMYWYRQDPGQGLRLIYYSQIVNDFQKGDIAEGYSVSREKKESFPLTVTSAQKNPTAFYLCASSTSPRGRNPTEAFFGQGTRLTVV.

This rearrangement joins TRBV7-3 to TRBJ1-6; D gene ambiguous. Trimming pared 2 bases from V and 6 bases from J, leaving 11 bases between. This CDR3 has 15 residues. Per the germline V gene, CDR1 is SGHTA and CDR2 is FQGTGA. The CDR3 sequence is CASSLYNTLNSPLHF. The CDR3 DNA sequence: TGTGCCAGCAGCTTATACAACACCCTTAATTCACCCCTCCACTTT.

This clonotype was recorded many times. The chain has TRBV11-1 and TRBJ2-1; D call uncertain. CDR1 and CDR2 (germline): SGHAT, FQDESV (reference sequence). This CDR3 region has 12 residues. Trimming removed 5 bases at V and 6 bases at J, with 8 bases between. CDR3 sequence: CASSALGNEQFF. CDR3 DNA sequence: TGTGCCAGCAGCGCCCTCGGCAATGAGCAGTTCTTC. Drawing the rest from reference TRBV11-1 and TRBJ2-1, the complete variable domain is EAEVAQSPRYKITEKSQAVAFWCDPISGHATLYWYRQILGQGPELLVQFQDESVVDDSQLPKDRFSAERLKGVDSTLKIQPAELGDSAMYLCASSALGNEQFFGPGTRLTVL.

This clonotype was picked up many times. The chain carries TRBV7-9 and TRBJ2-7; D uncertain. The CDR3 covers 16 residues. Trimming shortened V by 4 bases and J by 1 base, and 17 bases separated the two germline ends. Per the germline V gene, CDR1 is SEHNR and CDR2 is FQNEAQ (reference sequence). CDR3 amino acids: CASSSPGDLKSYEQYF. CDR3 in DNA: TGTGCCAGCAGCTCCCCAGGAGATCTCAAGTCCTACGAGCAGTACTTC.

This chain joins TRBV6-5 and TRBJ2-7; 9 bases are a match to TRBD2. The CDR3 runs to 15 residues. With 0 bases clipped from V and 6 bases from J, the junction kept 6 bases outside the gene matches. The V gene's germline CDR1 is MNHEY and CDR2 SVGAGI. DNA of the CDR3: TGTGCCAGCAGTTACTCCGCGGGAGGGCCAGCCGAGCAGTACTTC. Protein product: CASSYSAGGPAEQYF.

The V call is TRBV28, the J call TRBJ2-7, with D perhaps given as TRBD1 or TRBD2 (8 bases each). V was shortened by 8 bases and J by 4 bases, with 21 bases between the two germline ends. Germline V gene data show CDR1 as MDHEN and CDR2 as SYDVKM. The CDR3 is made up of 15 amino acids. As DNA, the CDR3 is TGTGCCAGCGCGGGAGGAGGACAGGGAAGATACGAGCAGTACTTC. This sequence encodes CASAGGGQGRYEQYF.

This chain uses TRBV5-6 with TRBJ1-2, with 9 bases identical to TRBD1. In germline, CDR1 is SGHDT, CDR2 YYEEEE. J was trimmed by 5 bases and V by 4 bases; bases with no gene match: 6. There are 14 residues in the CDR3. The CDR3 nucleotides are TGTGCCAGCAGCCGGGACAGGGCCGGTTATGGCTACACCTTC. Translating it yields CASSRDRAGYGYTF.

This clonotype was observed at least ten times. J is TRBJ1-5 and V is TRBV15; TRBD1 might be the D (5 bases). The CDR3 spans 15 residues. Germline loops: CDR1 LNHNV, CDR2 YYDKDF (reference sequence). The V gene lost 0 bases and the J gene lost 4 bases, with 10 bases spanning the gap. CDR3: CATSRDQGGNQPQHF. For the CDR3, the DNA is TGTGCCACCAGCAGAGATCAGGGAGGGAATCAGCCCCAGCATTTT.

A word on this clonotype: A single base separates this from a much larger clone, so it may be a read error. The conserved phenylalanine or tryptophan is not found at the CDR3 terminus, so this likely reflects a read error. This chain connects TRBV2 to TRBJ1-5; unclear D gene. Between the trimmed V and J ends, which lost 6 bases and 1 base, there was a span of 19 bases. Germline CDR1 reads SNHLY; CDR2 reads FYNNEI. This CDR3 has 17 amino acids. The CDR3 sequence is CASSPGRSGESNQPQHL. CDR3 DNA: TGTGCCAGCAGCCCAGGACGGAGCGGTGAGAGCAATCAGCCCCAGCATCTT.

To note about this clonotype: This likely came from a read error, as a far larger clone is one base away. V gene TRBV2 combines with J gene TRBJ2-7; TRBD2 matches 12 bases. V was pared by 6 bases and J by 5 bases, with 8 bases of the junction left unmatched. Germline CDR1 is SNHLY and CDR2 is FYNNEI. The length of the CDR3 is 15 residues. The DNA for the CDR3 is TGTGCCAGCAGCCTCAGGACTAGCGGGGCCCACGAGCAGTACTTC. Protein product: CASSLRTSGAHEQYF.

V is TRBV12-3 or TRBV12-4 and J is TRBJ2-7, with a weak D call TRBD2 (6 bases). This CDR3 is built from 14 residues. Trimming cost V 3 bases and J 2 bases, with 11 bases left between them. CDR3 loop: CASSLFSGPYEQYF. DNA of the CDR3: TGTGCCAGCAGTTTGTTCAGCGGGCCCTACGAGCAGTACTTC.

This clonotype was detected ten times or more. This chain links TRBV28 with TRBJ2-1; TRBD2 matches at 8 bases. This CDR3 is 14 amino acids long. Germline values: CDR1 MDHEN, CDR2 SYDVKM. Losses at the gene ends were 6 bases for V and 6 bases for J; bases not matched to a gene: 7. CDR3 nucleotide sequence: TGTGCCAGCAGGACGGGACTAGGCGGCAATGAGCAGTTCTTC. The encoded protein is CASRTGLGGNEQFF. Supplemented by reference TRBV28 and TRBJ2-1, the full variable domain reads DVKVTQSSRYLVKRTGEKVFLECVQDMDHENMFWYRQDPGLGLRLIYFSYDVKMKEKGDIPEGYSVSREKKERFSLILESASTNQTSMYLCASRTGLGGNEQFFGPGTRLTVL.

This clonotype appeared once. The CDR3 nucleotides are TGTGCCAGCAGCCCCTCCCGGGATTGGTCCTACAATGAGCAGTTCTTC. Translating it yields CASSPSRDWSYNEQFF. The J gene is TRBJ2-1, the V gene TRBV7-8, with D perhaps matching TRBD2 (5 bases). V was clipped by 5 bases and J by 1 base, with 15 bases between them. Germline CDR1 reads SGHVS; CDR2 reads FQNEAQ. This CDR3 has 16 residues. The full variable domain, completed using reference TRBV7-8 and TRBJ2-1, is GAGVSQSPRYKVAKRGQDVALRCDPISGHVSLFWYQQALGQGPEFLTYFQNEAQLDKSGLPSDRFFAERPEGSVSTLKIQRTQQEDSAVYLCASSPSRDWSYNEQFFGPGTRLTVL.

This clonotype was observed many times. The rearrangement joins TRBV18 to TRBJ2-1; D call uncertain. V gave up 4 bases and J gave up 10 bases, with 8 bases separating them. The V gene's germline CDR1 is KGHSH and CDR2 LQKENI. The CDR3 has 11 residues. The CDR3 loop is CASSLPREQFF. CDR3 nucleotides: TGTGCCAGCTCACTCCCTAGAGAGCAGTTCTTC. Looking up the rest from reference TRBV18 and TRBJ2-1 gives the full variable domain: NAGVMQNPRHLVRRRGQEARLRCSPMKGHSHVYWYRQLPEEGLKFMVYLQKENIIDESGMPKERFSAEFPKEGPSILRIQQVVRGDSAAYFCASSLPREQFFGPGTRLTVL.

This clonotype was counted ten times or more. The CDR3 nucleotides read TGTGCCAGCAGCCCGACTAGCGGGAAAGAGACCCAGTACTTC. Translating gives CASSPTSGKETQYF. The J gene is TRBJ2-5, the V gene TRBV7-3; 11 positions match TRBD2. This CDR3 has 14 amino acids. V lost 5 bases and J lost 3; bases outside the gene matches: 2. CDR1 is SGHTA and CDR2 is FQGTGA in the germline V gene.

This clonotype was seen a handful of times. This chain joins TRBV25-1 and TRBJ2-7; D is uncertain. V was pared by 1 base and J by 2 bases, with 12 bases between. From germline, CDR1 is MGHDK and CDR2 SYGVNS. The CDR3 is made up of 15 amino acids. The CDR3 spells CASSELLGPAYEQYF. Here the CDR3 DNA reads TGTGCCAGCAGTGAATTGTTAGGGCCAGCCTACGAGCAGTACTTC.

This clonotype was seen a few times. The rearrangement links TRBV24-1 to TRBJ2-1, with D possibly matching TRBD1 (7 bases). Between the trimmed V and J ends, which lost 10 bases and 5 bases, there was a span of 32 bases. The germline V gene encodes CDR1 KGHDR and CDR2 SFDVKD. The CDR3 loop spans 19 amino acids. CDR3 nucleotides: TGTGCCACTTGGGGGGCGACAGGGAAAAGTCGCCTTTTGAACAATGAGCAGTTCTTC. Translated: CATWGATGKSRLLNNEQFF.